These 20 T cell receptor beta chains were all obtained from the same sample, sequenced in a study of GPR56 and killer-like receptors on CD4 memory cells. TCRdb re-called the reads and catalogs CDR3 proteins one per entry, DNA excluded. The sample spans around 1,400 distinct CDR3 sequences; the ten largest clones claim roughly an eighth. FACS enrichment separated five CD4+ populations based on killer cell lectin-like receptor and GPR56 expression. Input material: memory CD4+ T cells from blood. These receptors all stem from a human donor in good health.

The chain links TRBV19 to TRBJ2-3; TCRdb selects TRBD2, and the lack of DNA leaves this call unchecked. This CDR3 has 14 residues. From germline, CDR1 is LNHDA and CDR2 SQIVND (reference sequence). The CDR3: CASSIAGTQAGQYF.

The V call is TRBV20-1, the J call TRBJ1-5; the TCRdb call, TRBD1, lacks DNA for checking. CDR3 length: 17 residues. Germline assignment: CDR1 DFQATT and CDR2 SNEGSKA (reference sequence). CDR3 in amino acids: CSAIGQGGTYSNQPQHF.

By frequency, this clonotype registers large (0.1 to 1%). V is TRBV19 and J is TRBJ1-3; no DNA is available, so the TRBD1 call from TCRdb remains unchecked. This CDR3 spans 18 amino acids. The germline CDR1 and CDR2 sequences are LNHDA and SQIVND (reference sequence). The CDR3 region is CASRGAEGQGSSGNTIYF.

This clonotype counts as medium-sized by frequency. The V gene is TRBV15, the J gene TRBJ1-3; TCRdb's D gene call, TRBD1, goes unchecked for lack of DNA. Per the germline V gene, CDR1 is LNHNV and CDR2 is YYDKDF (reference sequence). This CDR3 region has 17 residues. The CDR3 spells CATSRRDRAFSGNTIYF.

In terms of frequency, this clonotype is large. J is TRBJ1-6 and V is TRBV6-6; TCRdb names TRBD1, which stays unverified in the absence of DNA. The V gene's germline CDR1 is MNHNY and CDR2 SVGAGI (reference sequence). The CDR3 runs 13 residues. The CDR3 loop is CASSSTGISPLHF.

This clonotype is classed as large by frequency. Here the CDR3 reads CASSSRALFSTDTQYF. This chain uses TRBV7-2 with TRBJ2-3; there is no DNA to check the TCRdb D call of TRBD2. CDR3 length equals 16 residues. Germline assignment: CDR1 SGHTA and CDR2 FQGNSA.

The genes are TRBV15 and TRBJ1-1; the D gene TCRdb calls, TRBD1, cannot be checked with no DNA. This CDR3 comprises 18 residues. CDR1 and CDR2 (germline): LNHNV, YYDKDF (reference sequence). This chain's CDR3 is CATSRRDRGGPMNTEAFF.

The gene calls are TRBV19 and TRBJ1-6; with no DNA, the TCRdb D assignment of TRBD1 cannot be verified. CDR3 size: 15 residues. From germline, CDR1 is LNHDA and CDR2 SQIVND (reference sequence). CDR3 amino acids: CASSMTGTGNSPLHF.

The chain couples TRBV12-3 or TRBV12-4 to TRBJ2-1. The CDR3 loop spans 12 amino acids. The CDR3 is CASSPGDNEQFF.

CDR3 amino acids: CASSVGPSGGVGETQYF. The chain uses TRBV9 and TRBJ2-5; there is no DNA to check the TCRdb D call of TRBD2. The CDR3 spans 17 residues. The germline V gene encodes CDR1 SGDLS and CDR2 YYNGEE.

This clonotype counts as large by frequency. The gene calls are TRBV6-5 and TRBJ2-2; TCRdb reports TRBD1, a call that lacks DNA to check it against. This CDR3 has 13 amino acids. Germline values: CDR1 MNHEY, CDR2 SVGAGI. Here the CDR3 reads CASNRGQVGELFF.

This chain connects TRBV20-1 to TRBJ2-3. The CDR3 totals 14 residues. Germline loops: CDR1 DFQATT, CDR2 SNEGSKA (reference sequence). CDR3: CSARALLATDTQYF.

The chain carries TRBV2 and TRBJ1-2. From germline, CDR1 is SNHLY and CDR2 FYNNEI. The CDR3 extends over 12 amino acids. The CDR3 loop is CASSQRAYGYTF.

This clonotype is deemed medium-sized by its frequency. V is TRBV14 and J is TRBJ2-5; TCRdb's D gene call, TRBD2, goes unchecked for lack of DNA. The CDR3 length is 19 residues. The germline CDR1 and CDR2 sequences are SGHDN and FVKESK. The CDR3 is CASSQDPVTSGGVQETQYF.

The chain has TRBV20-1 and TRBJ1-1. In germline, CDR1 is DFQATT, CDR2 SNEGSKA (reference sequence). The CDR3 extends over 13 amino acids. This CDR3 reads CSATQRANTEAFF.

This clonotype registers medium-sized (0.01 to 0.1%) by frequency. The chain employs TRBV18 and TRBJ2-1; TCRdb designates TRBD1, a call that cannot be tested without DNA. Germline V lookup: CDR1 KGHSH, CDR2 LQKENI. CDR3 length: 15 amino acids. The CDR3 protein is CASSPGTARANEQFF.

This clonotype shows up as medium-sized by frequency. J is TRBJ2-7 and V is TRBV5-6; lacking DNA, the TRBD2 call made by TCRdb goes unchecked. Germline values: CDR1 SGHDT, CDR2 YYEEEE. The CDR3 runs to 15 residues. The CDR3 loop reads CASSATGIAFYEQYF.

The CDR3: CASSPGPTGFGEKLFF. This chain connects TRBV12-3 or TRBV12-4 to TRBJ1-4; with no DNA, the TCRdb D assignment of TRBD1 cannot be verified. The CDR3 has 16 amino acids.

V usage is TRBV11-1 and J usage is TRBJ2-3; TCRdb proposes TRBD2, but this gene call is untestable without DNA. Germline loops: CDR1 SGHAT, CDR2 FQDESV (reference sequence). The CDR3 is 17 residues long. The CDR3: CASSHRTSGGGTDTQYF.

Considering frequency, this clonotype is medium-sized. The CDR3 region is CASSPPGTGQAFF. This chain links TRBV18 with TRBJ1-1; TCRdb's assignment of TRBD1 cannot be checked, as there is no DNA. The germline V gene encodes CDR1 KGHSH and CDR2 LQKENI. The CDR3 runs 13 residues. The full variable domain, rest sourced from reference TRBV18 and TRBJ1-1, is NAGVMQNPRHLVRRRGQEARLRCSPMKGHSHVYWYRQLPEEGLKFMVYLQKENIIDESGMPKERFSAEFPKEGPSILRIQQVVRGDSAAYFCASSPPGTGQAFFGQGTRLTVV.